This entry features one T cell receptor (beta chain) sequence. Profiled with immunoSEQ multiplex PCR; TCRdb holds only in-frame clones, not every one. Seen here are about 380,000 clones, 90% observed once, and the top ten hold around 7%. This specimen belongs to a study of blood T cell repertoires in COVID-19. Study in general: Collection of acute and convalescent COVID-19 samples took place in the United States, Italy and Spain. PBMCs, B-cell-depleted T cells, or T cells provided the cDNA or gDNA that made up the material.

In germline, CDR1 is MNHEY, CDR2 SVGAGI. The CDR3 covers 11 residues. Trimming stripped 7 bases from V and 5 bases from J, with 7 bases between. Material: peripheral blood. The chain has TRBV6-5 and TRBJ2-3; unclear D gene. This clonotype was obtained from a man aged 18 to 29 with active or convalescent COVID-19. The CDR3 loop reads CASIRGDTQYF. CDR3 DNA: TGTGCCAGCATTAGAGGAGATACGCAGTATTTT.